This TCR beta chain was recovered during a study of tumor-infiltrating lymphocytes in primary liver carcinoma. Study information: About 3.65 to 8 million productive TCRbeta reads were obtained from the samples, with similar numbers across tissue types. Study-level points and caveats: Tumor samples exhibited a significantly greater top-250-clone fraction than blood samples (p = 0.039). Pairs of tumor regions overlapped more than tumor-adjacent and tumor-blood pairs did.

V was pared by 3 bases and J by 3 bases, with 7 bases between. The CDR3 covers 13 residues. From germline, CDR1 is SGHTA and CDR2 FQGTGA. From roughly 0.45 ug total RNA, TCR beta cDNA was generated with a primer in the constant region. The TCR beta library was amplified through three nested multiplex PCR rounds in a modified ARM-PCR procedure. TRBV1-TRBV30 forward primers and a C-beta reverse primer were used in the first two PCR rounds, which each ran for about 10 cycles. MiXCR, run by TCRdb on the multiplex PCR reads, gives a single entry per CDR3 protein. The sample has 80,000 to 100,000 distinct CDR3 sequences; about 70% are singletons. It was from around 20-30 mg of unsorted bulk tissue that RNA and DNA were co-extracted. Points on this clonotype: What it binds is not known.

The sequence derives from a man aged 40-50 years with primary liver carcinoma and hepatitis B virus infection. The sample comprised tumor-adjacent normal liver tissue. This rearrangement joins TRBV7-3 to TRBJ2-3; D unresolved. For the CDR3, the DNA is TGTGCCAGCAGCTTTAGTCGGACAGATACGCAGTATTTT. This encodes CASSFSRTDTQYF.